This T cell receptor (beta chain) was found in a study of CD8 T cells in ankylosing spondylitis. Study conclusions and caveats: Clones linked to the disease showed a CD8+ phenotype. They occurred at relatively low frequencies in peripheral blood. Ankylosing spondylitis blood appeared to be characterized by a TCR beta motif of roughly eight highly homologous variants.

V gave up 4 bases and J gave up 7 bases, with 6 bases separating them. The CDR3 totals 12 residues. The germline CDR1 and CDR2 sequences are KGHDR and SFDVKD. In the case of this clonotype: As yet, its antigen is unknown.

The authors made TCR beta libraries by quantitative 5'-RACE with molecular barcodes. TCRdb called the 5' RACE reads again in MiXCR, with one record for every CDR3 protein. The data hold around 150,000 distinct CDR3 sequences, with approximately 32% observed a single time. Sequenced material: synovial fluid, either unsorted or a sorted T cell fraction (not recorded which). V is TRBV24-1 and J is TRBJ2-2; no reliable D call. The receptor was isolated from a male donor with ankylosing spondylitis. CDR3 DNA sequence: TGTGCCACCAGTGAAGGGTTCGGGGAGCTGTTTTTT. Amino acids: CATSEGFGELFF.